The T cell receptor beta chain under discussion was sequenced for a study of beta chain features in type 1 diabetes. Findings and limits, study-wide: Fewer junction insertions and more nucleotide deletions appeared in type 1 diabetes patients. Moderate yet significant TCRB CDR3 shortening was seen in Type 1 diabetes patients in all four CD4+ subsets.

The single heparinised draw taken from each donor contained approximately 100 mL of blood on average. Each of the CD4+ naive, central memory, regulatory and stem cell-like memory populations was sorted via CD45RO/CCR7/CD25/CD127/CD95/CD27. Sequenced material consisted of expressed TCRB transcripts (all of the isolated RNA was reverse transcribed). Clones were read by immunoSEQ multiplex PCR, and TCRdb kept only the in-frame ones, dropping some. This table has about 44,000 clones, around 52% appearing once. Germline-derived CDR1 and CDR2 are MNHNY and SVGAGI (reference sequence). This CDR3 comprises 15 residues. V lost 7 bases and J lost 7; bases outside the gene matches: 8. To note about this clone: Its matching antigen is unknown.

The origin of this receptor is a woman between 18 and 29 years old in good health. The rearrangement links TRBV6-6 to TRBJ2-2; 11 bases line up with TRBD1. What was sequenced was Tregs from blood. DNA of the CDR3: TGTGCCAGCACCGGGGACAGGGGGGCGGTCGGGGAGCTGTTTTTT. The encoded protein is CASTGDRGAVGELFF.